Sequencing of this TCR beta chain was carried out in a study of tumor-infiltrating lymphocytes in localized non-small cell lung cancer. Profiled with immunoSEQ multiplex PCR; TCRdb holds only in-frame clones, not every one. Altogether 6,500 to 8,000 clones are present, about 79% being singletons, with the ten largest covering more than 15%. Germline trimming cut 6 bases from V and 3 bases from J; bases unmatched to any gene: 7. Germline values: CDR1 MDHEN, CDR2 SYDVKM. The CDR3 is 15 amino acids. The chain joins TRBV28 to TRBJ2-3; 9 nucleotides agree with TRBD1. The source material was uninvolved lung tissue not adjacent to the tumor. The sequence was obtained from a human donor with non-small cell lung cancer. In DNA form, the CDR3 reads TGTGCCAGCAGAAGTGGGGGACAGGGAACAGATACGCAGTATTTT. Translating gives CASRSGGQGTDTQYF.